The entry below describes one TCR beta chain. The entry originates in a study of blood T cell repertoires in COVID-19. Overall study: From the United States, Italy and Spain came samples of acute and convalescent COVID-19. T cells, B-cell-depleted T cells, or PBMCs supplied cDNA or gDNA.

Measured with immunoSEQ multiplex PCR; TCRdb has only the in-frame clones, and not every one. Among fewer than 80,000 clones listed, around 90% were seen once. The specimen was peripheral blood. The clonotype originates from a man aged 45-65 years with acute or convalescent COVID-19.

The CDR3 region has the DNA TGTGCCAGCAGCTTACCGGGACAGTCCTACGAGCAGTACTTC. This sequence encodes CASSLPGQSYEQYF. The V gene is TRBV11-2, the J gene TRBJ2-7; the match to TRBD1 covers 7 bases. CDR1 and CDR2 (germline): SGHAT, FQNNGV. The CDR3 has 14 amino acids. With 2 bases clipped from V and 1 base from J, the junction kept 2 bases outside the gene matches.